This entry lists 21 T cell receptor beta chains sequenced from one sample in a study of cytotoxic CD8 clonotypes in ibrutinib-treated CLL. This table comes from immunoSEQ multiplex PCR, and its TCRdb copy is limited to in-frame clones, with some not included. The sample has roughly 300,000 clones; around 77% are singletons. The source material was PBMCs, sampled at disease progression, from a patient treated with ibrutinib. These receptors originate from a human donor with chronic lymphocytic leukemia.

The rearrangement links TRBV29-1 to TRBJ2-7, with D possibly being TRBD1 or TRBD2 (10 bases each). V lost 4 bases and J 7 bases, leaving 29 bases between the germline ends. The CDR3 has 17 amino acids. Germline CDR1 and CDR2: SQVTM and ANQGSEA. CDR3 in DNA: TGCAGCGTTGGGGGACAGGGGAGACTAGCGGGTTTTTCTGAGCAGTACTTC. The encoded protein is CSVGGQGRLAGFSEQYF.

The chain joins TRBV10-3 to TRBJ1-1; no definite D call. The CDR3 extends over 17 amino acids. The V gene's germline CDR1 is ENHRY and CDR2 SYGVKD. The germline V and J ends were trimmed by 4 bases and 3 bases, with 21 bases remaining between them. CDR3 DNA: TGTGCCATCAGTGCCAGCAGAACCGCAGGACCGCACACTGAAGCTTTCTTT. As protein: CAISASRTAGPHTEAFF.

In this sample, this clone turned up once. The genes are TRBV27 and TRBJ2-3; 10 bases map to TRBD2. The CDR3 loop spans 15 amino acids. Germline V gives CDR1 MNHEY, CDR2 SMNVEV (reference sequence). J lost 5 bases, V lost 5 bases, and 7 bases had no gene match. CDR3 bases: TGTGCCAGCAGTCGTCTAGCGGGAGTCGAAGATACGCAGTATTTT. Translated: CASSRLAGVEDTQYF.

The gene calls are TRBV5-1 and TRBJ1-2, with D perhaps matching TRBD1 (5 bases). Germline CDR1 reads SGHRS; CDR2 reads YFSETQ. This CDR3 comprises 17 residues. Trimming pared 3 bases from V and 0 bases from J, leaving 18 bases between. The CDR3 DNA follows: TGCGCCAGCAGCTGGGGACTTAGAGGACGAGCTAACTATGGCTACACCTTC. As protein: CASSWGLRGRANYGYTF.

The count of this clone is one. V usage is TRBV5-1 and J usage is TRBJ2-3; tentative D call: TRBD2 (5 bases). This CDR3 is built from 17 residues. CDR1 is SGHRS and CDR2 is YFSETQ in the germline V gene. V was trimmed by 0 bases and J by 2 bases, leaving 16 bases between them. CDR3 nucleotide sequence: TGCGCCAGCAGCTTGGTCCTCGGGATCAGAACCACAGATACGCAGTATTTT. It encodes CASSLVLGIRTTDTQYF.

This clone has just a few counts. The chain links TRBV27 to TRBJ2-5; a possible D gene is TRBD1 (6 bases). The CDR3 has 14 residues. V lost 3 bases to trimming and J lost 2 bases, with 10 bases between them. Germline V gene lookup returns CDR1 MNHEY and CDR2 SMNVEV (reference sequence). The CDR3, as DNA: TGTGCCAGCAGTTTCAGGGGCCGTCAAGAGACCCAGTACTTC. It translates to CASSFRGRQETQYF.

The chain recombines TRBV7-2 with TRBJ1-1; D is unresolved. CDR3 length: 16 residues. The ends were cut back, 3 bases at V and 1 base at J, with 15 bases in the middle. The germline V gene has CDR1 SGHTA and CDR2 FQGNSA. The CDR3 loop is CASSFYRTGRNTEAFF. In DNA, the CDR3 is TGTGCCAGCAGCTTCTACCGGACGGGAAGGAACACTGAAGCTTTCTTT. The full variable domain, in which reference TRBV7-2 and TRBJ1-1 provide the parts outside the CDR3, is GAGVSQSPSNKVTEKGKDVELRCDPISGHTALYWYRQSLGQGLEFLIYFQGNSAPDKSGLPSDRFSAERTGGSVSTLTIQRTQQEDSAVYLCASSFYRTGRNTEAFFGQGTRLTVV.

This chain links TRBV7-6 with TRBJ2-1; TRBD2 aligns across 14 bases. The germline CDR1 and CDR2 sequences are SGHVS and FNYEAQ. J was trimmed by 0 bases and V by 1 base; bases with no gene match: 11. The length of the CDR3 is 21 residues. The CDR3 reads CASSLVHLGTSGSSSYNEQFF. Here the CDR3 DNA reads TGTGCCAGCAGCTTAGTTCACTTGGGGACTAGCGGGAGTAGCTCCTACAATGAGCAGTTCTTC.

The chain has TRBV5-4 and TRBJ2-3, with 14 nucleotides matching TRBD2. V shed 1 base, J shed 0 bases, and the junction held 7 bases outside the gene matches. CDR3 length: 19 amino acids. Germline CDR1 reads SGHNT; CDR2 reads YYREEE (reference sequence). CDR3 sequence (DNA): TGTGCCAGCAGCTTGACCGGGACTAGCGGGGGTTTTAGCACAGATACGCAGTATTTT. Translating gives CASSLTGTSGGFSTDTQYF.

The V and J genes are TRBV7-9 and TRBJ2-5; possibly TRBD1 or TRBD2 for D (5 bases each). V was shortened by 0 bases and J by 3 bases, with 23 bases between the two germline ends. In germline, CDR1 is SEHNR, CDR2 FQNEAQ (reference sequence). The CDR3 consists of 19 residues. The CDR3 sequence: CASSLAGVYGRLGEETQYF. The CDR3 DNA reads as TGTGCCAGCAGCTTAGCCGGGGTATACGGTCGGTTGGGGGAAGAGACCCAGTACTTC.

The CDR3: CASSPGPGTQYF. In DNA form, the CDR3 reads TGTGCCAGCTCACCAGGGCCGGGGACCCAGTACTTC. The V and J genes are TRBV18 and TRBJ2-5, with no clear D. The CDR3 length is 12 residues. V lost 2 bases and J 7 bases, leaving 8 bases between the germline ends. Germline assignment: CDR1 KGHSH and CDR2 LQKENI.

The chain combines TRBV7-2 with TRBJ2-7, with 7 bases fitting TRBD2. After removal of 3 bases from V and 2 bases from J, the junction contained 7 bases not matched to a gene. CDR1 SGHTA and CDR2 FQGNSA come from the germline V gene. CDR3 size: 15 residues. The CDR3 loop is CASSFGWGGTYEQYF. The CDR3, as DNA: TGTGCCAGCAGCTTTGGTTGGGGGGGGACCTACGAGCAGTACTTC.

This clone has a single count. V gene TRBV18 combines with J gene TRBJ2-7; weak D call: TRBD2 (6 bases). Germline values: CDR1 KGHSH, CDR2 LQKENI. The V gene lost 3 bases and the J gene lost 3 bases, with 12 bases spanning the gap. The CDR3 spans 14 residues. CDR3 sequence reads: CASSPASVNYEQYF. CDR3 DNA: TGTGCCAGCTCACCGGCTAGCGTTAACTACGAGCAGTACTTC.

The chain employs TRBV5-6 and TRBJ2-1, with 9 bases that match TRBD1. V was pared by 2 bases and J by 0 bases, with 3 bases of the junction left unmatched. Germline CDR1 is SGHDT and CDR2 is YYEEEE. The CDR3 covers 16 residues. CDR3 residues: CASSLGQGLSYNEQFF. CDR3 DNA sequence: TGTGCCAGCAGCTTAGGACAGGGGCTCTCCTACAATGAGCAGTTCTTC.

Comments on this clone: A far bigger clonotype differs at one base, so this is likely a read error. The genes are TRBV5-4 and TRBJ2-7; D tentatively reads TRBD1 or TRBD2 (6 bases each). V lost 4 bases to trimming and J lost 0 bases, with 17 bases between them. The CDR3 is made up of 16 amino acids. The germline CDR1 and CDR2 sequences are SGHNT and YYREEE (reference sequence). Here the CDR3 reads CASSVGAGFSSYEQYF. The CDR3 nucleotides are TGTGCCAGCAGCGTGGGGGCGGGGTTTAGCTCCTACGAGCAGTACTTC.

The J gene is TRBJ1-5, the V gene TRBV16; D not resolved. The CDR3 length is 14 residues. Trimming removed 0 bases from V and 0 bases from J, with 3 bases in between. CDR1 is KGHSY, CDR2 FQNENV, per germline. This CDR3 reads CASSQSGSNQPQHF. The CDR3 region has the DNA TGTGCCAGCAGCCAATCGGGTAGCAATCAGCCCCAGCATTTT.

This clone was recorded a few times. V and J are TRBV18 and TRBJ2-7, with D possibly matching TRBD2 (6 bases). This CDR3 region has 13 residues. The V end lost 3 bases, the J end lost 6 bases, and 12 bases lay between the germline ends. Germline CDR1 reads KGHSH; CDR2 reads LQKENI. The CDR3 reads CASSPVRGIEQYF. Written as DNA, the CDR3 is TGTGCCAGCTCACCGGTACGGGGGATCGAGCAGTACTTC.

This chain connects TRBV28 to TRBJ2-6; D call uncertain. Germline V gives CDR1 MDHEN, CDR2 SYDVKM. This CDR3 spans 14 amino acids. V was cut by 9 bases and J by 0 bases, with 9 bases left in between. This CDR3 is CASNSGSGANVLTF. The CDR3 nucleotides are TGTGCCAGTAATTCGGGCTCTGGGGCCAACGTCCTGACTTTC.

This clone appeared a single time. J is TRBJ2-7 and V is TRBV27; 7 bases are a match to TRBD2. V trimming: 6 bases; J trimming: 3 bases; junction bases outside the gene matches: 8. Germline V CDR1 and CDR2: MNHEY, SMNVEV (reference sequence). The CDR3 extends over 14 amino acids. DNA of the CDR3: TGTGCCAGCAGCGCGATGAGCGGGGTCTACGAGCAGTACTTC. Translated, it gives CASSAMSGVYEQYF.

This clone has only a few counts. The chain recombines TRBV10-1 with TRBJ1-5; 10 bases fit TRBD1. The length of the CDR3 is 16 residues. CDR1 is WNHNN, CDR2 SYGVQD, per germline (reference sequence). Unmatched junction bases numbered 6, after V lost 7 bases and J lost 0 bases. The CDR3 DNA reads TGCGCCAGCACCTTGACAGGGGGCCCTAGCAATCAGCCCCAGCATTTT. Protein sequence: CASTLTGGPSNQPQHF.

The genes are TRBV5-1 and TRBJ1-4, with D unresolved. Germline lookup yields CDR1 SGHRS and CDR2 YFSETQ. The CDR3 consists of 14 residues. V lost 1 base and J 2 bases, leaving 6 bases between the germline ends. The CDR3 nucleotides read TGCGCCAGCAGCTTGTCGGAGACTAATGAAAAACTGTTTTTT. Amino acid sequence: CASSLSETNEKLFF.